The 28 T cell receptor beta chains below all came from one sample that was sequenced in a study of blood T cell repertoires in COVID-19. Clones were read by immunoSEQ multiplex PCR, and TCRdb kept only the in-frame ones, dropping some. The table has around 140,000 clones, roughly 84% seen once. The sequencing input was peripheral blood. These receptors came from a man aged 60 to 69 with active or convalescent COVID-19.

The chain links TRBV11-3 to TRBJ2-1; TRBD2 matches at 14 bases. This CDR3 is built from 17 residues. From germline, CDR1 is SGHNT and CDR2 YENEEA. Losses at the gene ends were 1 base for V and 6 bases for J; bases not matched to a gene: 5. In DNA, the CDR3 is TGTGCCAGCAGCTTAGGGGCCGGGACTAGCGGGAGCAATGAGCAGTTCTTC. Its protein product is CASSLGAGTSGSNEQFF.

This clone has just a few counts. The V call is TRBV7-9, the J call TRBJ1-1, with D possibly matching TRBD1 (6 bases). Trimming cost V 5 bases and J 2 bases, with 9 bases left between them. The CDR3 spans 13 residues. Germline V gene sequence: CDR1 SEHNR, CDR2 FQNEAQ (reference sequence). The CDR3 is CASSADSNTEAFF. The CDR3 DNA is TGTGCCAGCAGCGCGGACAGCAACACTGAAGCTTTCTTT.

The chain employs TRBV6-6 and TRBJ1-5; D gene ambiguous. CDR3 length: 13 amino acids. The germline gives CDR1 MNHNY, CDR2 SVGAGI (reference sequence). V was pared by 0 bases and J by 6 bases, with 6 bases between. The CDR3 sequence: CASSYSPIQPQHF. Written as DNA, the CDR3 is TGTGCCAGCAGTTACTCCCCTATTCAGCCCCAGCATTTT.

V usage is TRBV3-1 (or the pseudogene TRBV3-2) and J usage is TRBJ2-3, with D possibly TRBD2 on 6 matching bases. Germline CDR1 reads LGHDT; CDR2 reads YNNKEL (reference sequence). This CDR3 region has 16 residues. Trimming cost V 4 bases and J 4 bases, with 18 bases left between them. CDR3 bases: TGTGCCAGCAGCCCACAACTAGCTTGGGGGTCAGATACGCAGTATTTT. Its translation is CASSPQLAWGSDTQYF.

The chain combines TRBV2 with TRBJ2-2; 9 bases map to TRBD1. This CDR3 comprises 17 residues. The germline V gene encodes CDR1 SNHLY and CDR2 FYNNEI. V shed 6 bases, J shed 5 bases, and the junction held 13 bases outside the gene matches. In DNA form, the CDR3 reads TGTGCCAGCAGGGGGACCCGGGACAGGGTCGGTACCGGGGAGCTGTTTTTT. The encoded protein is CASRGTRDRVGTGELFF.

The gene calls are TRBV19 and TRBJ1-6; TRBD1 matches at 7 bases. The CDR3 runs to 18 residues. Trimming cost V 3 bases and J 5 bases; bases outside gene matches: 13. Germline CDR1 LNHDA, CDR2 SQIVND (reference sequence). The CDR3 bases are TGTGCCAGTAGTATTGTGCGACAGGGTGCTCTAAATAATTCACCCCTCCACTTT. Amino acids: CASSIVRQGALNNSPLHF. Full variable domain (missing parts from reference TRBV19 and TRBJ1-6): DGGITQSPKYLFRKEGQNVTLSCEQNLNHDAMYWYRQDPGQGLRLIYYSQIVNDFQKGDIAEGYSVSREKKESFPLTVTSAQKNPTAFYLCASSIVRQGALNNSPLHFGNGTRLTVT.

The CDR3 nucleotides read TGTGCCACCAGCAGAGCCGGGACAGGGTCCGGCGAGCAGTACTTC. Translating it yields CATSRAGTGSGEQYF. The chain employs TRBV15 and TRBJ2-7; 9 bases agree with TRBD1. The CDR3 consists of 15 residues. Germline CDR1 reads LNHNV; CDR2 reads YYDKDF (reference sequence). The V segment lost 1 base and the J segment 6 bases; nucleotides outside the gene matches: 7.

The gene calls are TRBV11-2 and TRBJ2-1; 7 bases fit TRBD2. The CDR3 runs 14 residues. Germline V lookup: CDR1 SGHAT, CDR2 FQNNGV. The ends lost 7 bases at V and 4 bases at J; junction bases unmatched: 7. CDR3 nucleotide sequence: TGTGCCAGCAACCCGGGACTAACATACAATGAGCAGTTCTTC. Translation: CASNPGLTYNEQFF. Complete variable domain (other parts from reference TRBV11-2 and TRBJ2-1): EAGVAQSPRYKIIEKRQSVAFWCNPISGHATLYWYQQILGQGPKLLIQFQNNGVVDDSQLPKDRFSAERLKGVDSTLKIQPAKLEDSAVYLCASNPGLTYNEQFFGPGTRLTVL.

The J gene is TRBJ1-1, the V gene TRBV5-5; 7 nucleotides align to TRBD1. V shed 2 bases, J shed 5 bases, and the junction held 9 bases outside the gene matches. This CDR3 is 15 amino acids long. From germline, CDR1 is SGHKS and CDR2 YYEKEE (reference sequence). The CDR3 DNA sequence: TGTGCCAGCAGCTTCCGGGACAGTAGTTGGACTGAAGCTTTCTTT. Protein: CASSFRDSSWTEAFF.

The V and J genes are TRBV10-3 and TRBJ2-5; 9 nucleotides match TRBD2. Germline V gives CDR1 ENHRY, CDR2 SYGVKD. CDR3 length: 16 residues. J was trimmed by 4 bases and V by 3 bases; bases with no gene match: 9. The CDR3 DNA reads as TGTGCCATCAGTGAAGAAGGCGGGAGGGCCGGAGAGACCCAGTACTTC. This translates into CAISEEGGRAGETQYF.

In DNA form, the CDR3 reads TGTGCTAGTGGTGGGGACAGCCCCTACAATGAGCAGTTCTTC. Translation: CASGGDSPYNEQFF. V usage is TRBV12-5 and J usage is TRBJ2-1; TRBD1 aligns across 7 bases. The junction had 3 bases not matched to a gene; V was cut back by 5 bases and J by 2 bases. The CDR3 sequence is 14 residues long. Germline loops: CDR1 LGHNT, CDR2 FRNRAP.

The J gene is TRBJ1-1, the V gene TRBV11-2; 7 bases line up with TRBD1. The V gene end was trimmed by 0 bases and the J gene end by 10 bases; junction bases not matched to a gene: 14. This CDR3 is 16 amino acids long. Germline V CDR1 and CDR2: SGHAT, FQNNGV. CDR3 amino acids: CASSLETLASTGRAFF. Here the CDR3 DNA reads TGTGCCAGCAGCTTAGAAACCCTAGCTTCGACAGGGAGAGCTTTCTTT.

The genes are TRBV11-2 and TRBJ1-2, with 7 bases that match TRBD1. This CDR3 has 17 amino acids. Per the germline V gene, CDR1 is SGHAT and CDR2 is FQNNGV. V shed 1 base, J shed 4 bases, and the junction held 12 bases outside the gene matches. This chain's CDR3 is CASSLVDQVRGPYGYTF. CDR3 coding DNA: TGTGCCAGCAGCTTAGTGGACCAGGTTAGGGGGCCCTATGGCTACACCTTC.

This clone appeared once. This chain uses TRBV7-9 with TRBJ1-1; tentative D call: TRBD1 (5 bases). Germline V gene sequence: CDR1 SEHNR, CDR2 FQNEAQ (reference sequence). This CDR3 has 16 amino acids. Trimming removed 5 bases at V and 5 bases at J, with 21 bases between. The CDR3 sequence is CASSPGLDGRRTEAFF. Here the CDR3 DNA reads TGTGCCAGCAGCCCGGGACTTGACGGGAGGAGGACTGAAGCTTTCTTT.

V is TRBV30 and J is TRBJ2-3, with TRBD2 matching 8 bases. The CDR3 contains 15 residues. Trimming at V came to 4 bases and at J to 1 base, leaving 7 bases not matched to a gene. Looked up from germline, CDR1 is GTSNPN and CDR2 is SVGIG (reference sequence). CDR3 residues: CAWNAGGAGTDTQYF. CDR3 in DNA: TGTGCCTGGAATGCCGGGGGGGCCGGCACAGATACGCAGTATTTT.

This clone has just a few counts. The V and J genes are TRBV20-1 and TRBJ1-5, with 9 positions matching TRBD1. CDR1 is DFQATT and CDR2 is SNEGSKA in the germline V gene (reference sequence). This CDR3 is 17 amino acids long. The junction had 10 bases not matched to a gene; V was cut back by 3 bases and J by 1 base. The CDR3 bases are TGCAGTGCTAGTGTAGGGGGACAGGGCGCGAGCAATCAGCCCCAGCATTTT. Its protein is CSASVGGQGASNQPQHF.

The V gene is TRBV7-9, the J gene TRBJ1-4; D not resolved. This CDR3 is built from 13 residues. The V and J ends lost 3 bases and 7 bases respectively, with 9 bases between them. Germline V gene sequence: CDR1 SEHNR, CDR2 FQNEAQ (reference sequence). The CDR3 nucleotides are TGTGCCAGCAGCTTCAGGCAGTTTGAAAAACTGTTTTTT. Its translation: CASSFRQFEKLFF.

On this clone: Distinct nucleotide sequences in the sample also encode this CDR3. V is TRBV4-3 and J is TRBJ1-3; D is ambiguous. V lost 1 base and J lost 1, with 5 bases in between. CDR3 length: 14 residues. Germline CDR1 LGHNA, CDR2 YSLEER. CDR3 region: CASSQGLSGNTIYF. CDR3 in DNA: TGCGCCAGCAGCCAAGGTTTATCTGGAAACACCATATATTTT.

This clone was detected a few times. V gene TRBV3-1 (or the pseudogene TRBV3-2) combines with J gene TRBJ1-1; 11 bases are a match to TRBD1. CDR1 and CDR2 (germline): LGHDT, YNNKEL (reference sequence). This CDR3 is 14 amino acids long. The V segment lost 5 bases and the J segment 5 bases; nucleotides outside the gene matches: 4. CDR3 nucleotides: TGTGCCAGCAGCTACGGGACAGGGGGGACTGAAGCTTTCTTT. This encodes CASSYGTGGTEAFF.

The V gene is TRBV7-2, the J gene TRBJ2-1, with 10 positions matching TRBD2. The CDR3 sequence is 16 residues long. The J segment lost 4 bases and the V segment lost 0 bases, leaving 3 bases of the junction unmatched. Germline-derived CDR1 and CDR2 are SGHTA and FQGNSA. The CDR3 coding sequence is TGTGCCAGCAGCTTAGCAGGTAGCGGGGGGTACAATGAGCAGTTCTTC. It codes for CASSLAGSGGYNEQFF.

The rearrangement uses TRBV5-6 and TRBJ1-5; 8 bases fit TRBD1. CDR3 length: 18 residues. The germline V gene has CDR1 SGHDT and CDR2 YYEEEE. Trimming at V came to 2 bases and at J to 7 bases, leaving 17 bases not matched to a gene. This chain's CDR3 is CASSLGQGNRFAGQPQHF. Here the CDR3 DNA reads TGTGCCAGCAGCTTAGGACAGGGAAATAGGTTTGCCGGCCAGCCCCAGCATTTT.

The V and J genes are TRBV5-6 and TRBJ1-3, with TRBD1 as a possible D gene (6 bases). V was pared by 4 bases and J by 0 bases, with 14 bases between. The CDR3 is 16 residues long. CDR1 is SGHDT and CDR2 is YYEEEE in the germline V gene. The CDR3 loop reads CASSPRTVSSGNTIYF. The CDR3 DNA is TGTGCCAGCAGCCCGCGGACAGTTAGCTCTGGAAACACCATATATTTT. Filled out from reference TRBV5-6 and TRBJ1-3, the complete variable domain reads DAGVTQSPTHLIKTRGQQVTLRCSPKSGHDTVSWYQQALGQGPQFIFQYYEEEERQRGNFPDRFSGHQFPNYSSELNVNALLLGDSALYLCASSPRTVSSGNTIYFGEGSWLTVV.

V usage is TRBV4-1 and J usage is TRBJ2-2; 7 positions match TRBD1. This CDR3 comprises 19 residues. J lost 4 bases, V lost 1 base, and 15 bases had no gene match. The germline CDR1 and CDR2 sequences are MGHRA and YSYEKL. CDR3 nucleotide sequence: TGCGCCAGCAGCCAAGTATTTTCGCCAGGGGGAGACTTCACCGGGGAGCTGTTTTTT. Translating gives CASSQVFSPGGDFTGELFF.

The chain uses TRBV5-4 and TRBJ2-1, with D possibly matching TRBD1 (5 bases). Per the germline V gene, CDR1 is SGHNT and CDR2 is YYREEE (reference sequence). V dropped 6 bases and J dropped 6 bases, with 19 bases sitting between them. This CDR3 has 15 amino acids. The CDR3 DNA reads as TGTGCCAGCAACCTAGTACAAAGGGGCTTCAATGAGCAGTTCTTC. Residues: CASNLVQRGFNEQFF.

V and J are TRBV7-9 and TRBJ1-5; D might be TRBD1 (5 bases). The CDR3 totals 12 residues. The germline V and J ends were trimmed by 3 bases and 8 bases, with 8 bases remaining between them. CDR1 and CDR2 from the germline V gene are SEHNR and FQNEAQ (reference sequence). CDR3 amino acids: CASSFSGKPQHF. The CDR3 DNA sequence: TGTGCCAGCAGCTTCTCAGGGAAGCCCCAGCATTTT.

This rearrangement joins TRBV29-1 to TRBJ1-2, with TRBD1 matching 8 bases. The CDR3 has 13 amino acids. The junction had 11 bases not matched to a gene; V was cut back by 7 bases and J by 7 bases. CDR1 and CDR2 from the germline V gene are SQVTM and ANQGSEA. As DNA, the CDR3 is TGCAGCGCCTCGACAGGGGTAGGGAGTGGCTACACCTTC. Encoded protein: CSASTGVGSGYTF.

The J gene is TRBJ1-1, the V gene TRBV30; TRBD1 aligns across 8 bases. Trimming removed 3 bases from V and 5 bases from J; junction bases left unmatched: 5. Germline CDR1 is GTSNPN and CDR2 is SVGIG (reference sequence). There are 13 residues in the CDR3. The CDR3 protein is CAWSWDRNTEAFF. The CDR3 DNA follows: TGTGCCTGGAGCTGGGACAGGAATACTGAAGCTTTCTTT.

The gene calls are TRBV19 and TRBJ2-2; 8 bases are shared with TRBD2. V shed 6 bases and J 1 base; nucleotides not matched to a gene: 7. The CDR3 loop spans 16 amino acids. The germline V gene has CDR1 LNHDA and CDR2 SQIVND (reference sequence). The CDR3 DNA follows: TGTGCCAGTAGGAGGCGGCTAGCGGGGAACACCGGGGAGCTGTTTTTT. It specifies CASRRRLAGNTGELFF. Supplemented by reference TRBV19 and TRBJ2-2, the full variable domain reads DGGITQSPKYLFRKEGQNVTLSCEQNLNHDAMYWYRQDPGQGLRLIYYSQIVNDFQKGDIAEGYSVSREKKESFPLTVTSAQKNPTAFYLCASRRRLAGNTGELFFGEGSRLTVL.